The sequence of this T cell receptor (beta chain) was determined in a study of blood T cell repertoires in COVID-19. Whole-study context: The United States, Italy and Spain supplied acute and convalescent COVID-19 samples.

In the authors' methods: For nucleated cells, counts were estimated from reference gene primer amplification. Assay used: immunoSEQ multiplex PCR; TCRdb lists only in-frame clones, some missing. V, J and clone size were drawn from that table, and D and trimming were deduced from the DNA. This table has more than 90,000 clones, about 90% appearing once. CDR1 is KGHDR and CDR2 is SFDVKD in the germline V gene. This CDR3 contains 15 residues. The J segment lost 7 bases and the V segment lost 4 bases, leaving 8 bases of the junction unmatched. The clonotype was recovered from a man between 65 and 85 years old who had recovered from COVID-19. The V gene is TRBV24-1, the J gene TRBJ1-4; 7 bases are a match to TRBD1. The sequencing sample was made of peripheral blood. The CDR3 DNA follows: TGTGCCACCAGTGAGCGAGGGGGCCGGTCTGAAAAACTGTTTTTT. Its translation: CATSERGGRSEKLFF.